The clone carrying this T cell receptor beta chain was seen more than once but under ten times. This sample was included in a study of beta chain features in type 1 diabetes. The CDR3 covers 15 residues. Germline V gives CDR1 SGDLS, CDR2 YYNGEE. V was trimmed by 2 bases and J by 0 bases, leaving 11 bases between them. What was sequenced were expressed TCRB transcripts, since all of the isolated RNA had been reverse transcribed. Sequenced by immunoSEQ multiplex PCR; TCRdb stores in-frame clones only, minus some. The sample lists under 400,000 clones; about 20% were seen once. The specimen was naive CD4+ T cells from blood. This chain uses TRBV9 with TRBJ1-1; D gene unclear. The clonotype was recovered from a woman aged 18 to 35 in good health. The CDR3 region has the DNA TGTGCCAGCAGCGTTCACGTAACTATGAACACTGAAGCTTTCTTT. Its translation is CASSVHVTMNTEAFF.